The 27 T cell receptor beta chains below all came from one sample that was sequenced in a study of cytomegalovirus exposure and HLA in healthy donors. A multiplex PCR was run with 60 Vbeta primers and 13 Jbeta primers. Profiling relied on immunoSEQ multiplex PCR, and the TCRdb table lists in-frame clones only, not all of them. Of 130,000 or so clones in the sample, approximately 80% were seen once. The sequenced material came from PBMCs. The receptors were sampled from a woman aged 40 to 49 in good health and CMV-seronegative.

The V call is TRBV19, the J call TRBJ2-7; D may be TRBD1 (5 bases). This CDR3 has 15 residues. Trimming removed 4 bases from V and 2 bases from J, with 15 bases in between. The germline V gene encodes CDR1 LNHDA and CDR2 SQIVND (reference sequence). CDR3 coding DNA: TGTGCCAGTAGTACGATTGACAGTGGACCCTACGAGCAGTACTTC. Its translation: CASSTIDSGPYEQYF.

This clone has just a few counts. This sequence joins TRBV5-4 and TRBJ1-5; D gene ambiguous. The germline gives CDR1 SGHNT, CDR2 YYREEE (reference sequence). CDR3 size: 15 residues. Trimming stripped 2 bases from V and 5 bases from J, with 14 bases between. This chain's CDR3 is CASSFGGSVDQPQHF. The CDR3 DNA reads TGTGCCAGCAGCTTCGGAGGGTCTGTAGATCAGCCCCAGCATTTT.

CDR3 nucleotide sequence: TGTGCCTGGAGTGTACGGACAGGGAGGAATAATTCACCCCTCCACTTT. Its protein is CAWSVRTGRNNSPLHF. V gene TRBV30 combines with J gene TRBJ1-6; 8 bases match TRBD1. V dropped 0 bases and J dropped 5; count of bases not matched to a gene: 6. CDR3 length: 16 amino acids. Looked up from germline, CDR1 is GTSNPN and CDR2 is SVGIG (reference sequence).

The CDR3 nucleotides read TGTGCCTGGAGTGCGACAAGGGGTGGCTACACCTTC. Translated, it gives CAWSATRGGYTF. The chain couples TRBV30 to TRBJ1-2; D is perhaps TRBD1 (5 bases). V was shortened by 1 base and J by 7 bases, with 10 bases between the two germline ends. This CDR3 comprises 12 residues. Germline V CDR1 and CDR2: GTSNPN, SVGIG (reference sequence).

The chain has TRBV10-1 and TRBJ1-1, with D possibly being TRBD1 (5 bases). V lost 0 bases and J lost 10, with 9 bases in between. The CDR3 is made up of 12 amino acids. Germline loops: CDR1 WNHNN, CDR2 SYGVQD (reference sequence). DNA for the CDR3: TGCGCCAGCAGTGAGTCCGGGGGACCAGCTTTCTTT. Translating it yields CASSESGGPAFF.

The CDR3 region has the DNA TGTGCCAGCAGCTTAAGACCTTGGGCGGGACAGGTGGTTGCCTCCTACAATGAGCAGTTCTTC. Translated, it gives CASSLRPWAGQVVASYNEQFF. The chain uses TRBV7-3 and TRBJ2-1, with TRBD1 matching 8 bases. The CDR3 covers 21 residues. V shed 1 base and J 0 bases; nucleotides not matched to a gene: 17. CDR1 and CDR2 (germline): SGHTA, FQGTGA.

This chain connects TRBV7-9 to TRBJ1-2; 10 nucleotides align to TRBD1. The V and J ends lost 4 bases and 2 bases, in that order; junction bases with no gene match: 10. From germline, CDR1 is SEHNR and CDR2 FQNEAQ (reference sequence). The length of the CDR3 is 17 residues. DNA of the CDR3: TGTGCCAGCAGCTCGTCCGGGACAGGGGACAAAAACTATGGCTACACCTTC. It translates to CASSSSGTGDKNYGYTF.

The chain carries TRBV4-2 and TRBJ1-4, with 10 nucleotides matching TRBD1. CDR3 length: 19 residues. Germline CDR1 reads LGHNA; CDR2 reads YNFKEQ. Trimming removed 1 base from V and 6 bases from J; junction bases left unmatched: 14. The CDR3 bases are TGTGCCAGCAGCCAAGGGCGACAGGGGGCTGGGGGGCAGGATGAAAAACTGTTTTTT. Encoded protein: CASSQGRQGAGGQDEKLFF.

V usage is TRBV5-1 and J usage is TRBJ2-1; possibly TRBD1 for D (6 bases). Trimming removed 5 bases at V and 5 bases at J, with 17 bases between. This CDR3 has 15 amino acids. Per germline, CDR1 SGHRS and CDR2 YFSETQ. The CDR3 reads CASRGFRGRDNEQFF. Written as DNA, the CDR3 is TGCGCCAGCAGGGGATTCAGGGGAAGGGACAATGAGCAGTTCTTC.

The gene calls are TRBV4-1 and TRBJ1-2; D is perhaps TRBD1 (6 bases). This CDR3 is built from 16 residues. Trimming pared 0 bases from V and 4 bases from J, leaving 15 bases between. From germline, CDR1 is MGHRA and CDR2 YSYEKL. DNA of the CDR3: TGCGCCAGCAGCCAAGATCGCCAGGGGCTATCCTATGGCTACACCTTC. This codes for CASSQDRQGLSYGYTF.

The chain employs TRBV28 and TRBJ2-7, with 8 bases matching TRBD2. Trimming cost V 8 bases and J 0 bases; bases outside gene matches: 9. The CDR3 consists of 15 residues. The germline V gene has CDR1 MDHEN and CDR2 SYDVKM. CDR3 in DNA: TGTGCCAGCTTGCCACCGGGGGGGAACTCCTACGAGCAGTACTTC. As protein: CASLPPGGNSYEQYF.

The chain joins TRBV4-1 to TRBJ1-5; tentatively, D is TRBD1 (5 bases). This CDR3 comprises 15 residues. Between the trimmed V and J ends, which lost 0 bases and 5 bases, there was a span of 11 bases. In germline, CDR1 is MGHRA, CDR2 YSYEKL. CDR3 sequence (DNA): TGCGCCAGCAGCCAAGATTGGGGCCGACATCAGCCCCAGCATTTT. Protein product: CASSQDWGRHQPQHF.

This clone was picked up a small number of times. This chain uses TRBV6-5 with TRBJ1-2; 10 bases agree with TRBD1. V dropped 0 bases and J dropped 8; count of bases not matched to a gene: 9. This CDR3 is 16 amino acids long. Germline V gene sequence: CDR1 MNHEY, CDR2 SVGAGI. CDR3 sequence reads: CASSYSGTGAPGGYTF. DNA of the CDR3: TGTGCCAGCAGTTACTCGGGGACAGGGGCTCCTGGGGGCTACACCTTC.

The V gene is TRBV5-1, the J gene TRBJ2-3; 8 positions match TRBD1. With V trimmed by 4 bases and J by 2 bases, 6 bases remained unmatched. The CDR3 loop spans 15 amino acids. CDR1 is SGHRS, CDR2 YFSETQ, per germline. This CDR3 reads CASSDPGQVTDTQYF. The CDR3 DNA sequence: TGCGCCAGCAGCGATCCGGGACAGGTCACAGATACGCAGTATTTT. Based on the CDR3 plus reference TRBV5-1 and TRBJ2-3, the full variable domain is KAGVTQTPRYLIKTRGQQVTLSCSPISGHRSVSWYQQTPGQGLQFLFEYFSETQRNKGNFPGRFSGRQFSNSRSEMNVSTLELGDSALYLCASSDPGQVTDTQYFGPGTRLTVL.

The chain employs TRBV5-4 and TRBJ2-5; a weak D match, TRBD2 (5 bases). Trimming took off 2 bases at V and 2 bases at J, with 10 bases between the two ends. CDR3 length equals 14 residues. Per the germline V gene, CDR1 is SGHNT and CDR2 is YYREEE (reference sequence). As DNA, the CDR3 is TGTGCCAGCAGCTTCAGAGCGGCTCAAGAGACCCAGTACTTC. The encoded protein is CASSFRAAQETQYF.

This sequence joins TRBV5-4 and TRBJ1-1; D not certain. The ends were cut back, 2 bases at V and 11 bases at J, with 13 bases in the middle. Looked up from germline, CDR1 is SGHNT and CDR2 is YYREEE (reference sequence). This CDR3 has 12 amino acids. Here the CDR3 reads CASSFASRGAFF. The CDR3 coding sequence is TGTGCCAGCAGCTTCGCTTCGCGCGGGGCTTTCTTT. Variable domain in full (rest from reference TRBV5-4 and TRBJ1-1): ETGVTQSPTHLIKTRGQQVTLRCSSQSGHNTVSWYQQALGQGPQFIFQYYREEENGRGNFPPRFSGLQFPNYSSELNVNALELDDSALYLCASSFASRGAFFGQGTRLTVV.

The chain joins TRBV7-9 to TRBJ2-7; TRBD1 matches at 9 bases. V was pared by 4 bases and J by 6 bases, with 10 bases of the junction left unmatched. CDR1 and CDR2 (germline): SEHNR, FQNEAQ (reference sequence). This CDR3 is 15 amino acids long. This chain's CDR3 is CASSSSGTGSVEQYF. The CDR3 nucleotides read TGTGCCAGCAGCTCGTCGGGGACAGGGTCCGTCGAGCAGTACTTC. The variable domain in full, completed from reference TRBV7-9 and TRBJ2-7, reads DTGVSQNPRHKITKRGQNVTFRCDPISEHNRLYWYRQTLGQGPEFLTYFQNEAQLEKSRLLSDRFSAERPKGSFSTLEIQRTEQGDSAMYLCASSSSGTGSVEQYFGPGTRLTVT.

This chain connects TRBV18 to TRBJ1-2; 9 bases agree with TRBD1. Looked up from germline, CDR1 is KGHSH and CDR2 is LQKENI. The CDR3 spans 13 residues. Trimming took 7 bases from V and 6 from J; bases not matched to a gene: 6. The CDR3 loop is CASYPGQGHGYTF. CDR3 bases: TGTGCCAGCTATCCGGGACAGGGTCATGGCTACACCTTC.

This rearrangement joins TRBV2 to TRBJ1-1; TRBD1 aligns across 7 bases. Germline CDR1 is SNHLY and CDR2 is FYNNEI. The CDR3 is made up of 13 amino acids. V trimming: 5 bases; J trimming: 4 bases; junction bases outside the gene matches: 4. The CDR3 sequence is CASSRQGGTEAFF. CDR3 in DNA: TGTGCCAGCAGTAGACAGGGTGGCACTGAAGCTTTCTTT.

This clone was seen a single time. The chain recombines TRBV5-5 with TRBJ1-1, with 7 bases that match TRBD1. V shed 3 bases, J shed 1 base, and the junction held 3 bases outside the gene matches. CDR3 length: 14 residues. The germline CDR1 and CDR2 sequences are SGHKS and YYEKEE (reference sequence). CDR3 protein: CASSSRGENTEAFF. The CDR3 bases are TGTGCCAGCAGCTCCAGGGGGGAGAACACTGAAGCTTTCTTT.

This clone has just a few counts. V and J are TRBV6-1 and TRBJ2-3, with D tentatively TRBD1 (6 bases). The length of the CDR3 is 14 residues. Trimming left V 0 bases short and J 6 bases short, with 10 bases between. CDR1 is MNHNS and CDR2 is SASEGT in the germline V gene. In DNA form, the CDR3 reads TGTGCCAGCAGTGAAGCGGCAGGGGCCGATACGCAGTATTTT. This sequence encodes CASSEAAGADTQYF.

This clone was recorded only once. The chain employs TRBV2 and TRBJ2-2, with TRBD2 matching 7 bases. Germline V lookup: CDR1 SNHLY, CDR2 FYNNEI. This CDR3 region has 14 residues. V gave up 7 bases and J gave up 9 bases; unmatched junction bases: 11. The CDR3 DNA reads as TGTGCCAGCACCCCCGGTCTAGCGGCCCGGGAGCTGTTTTTT. Protein sequence: CASTPGLAARELFF.

The chain combines TRBV28 with TRBJ2-7; D is perhaps TRBD2 (5 bases). Per germline, CDR1 MDHEN and CDR2 SYDVKM. This CDR3 has 12 amino acids. V shed 6 bases and J shed 1 base, with 7 bases lying between them. Written as DNA, the CDR3 is TGTGCCAGCAGATCGGGATCCTACGAGCAGTACTTC. Amino acids: CASRSGSYEQYF.

The rearrangement uses TRBV5-4 and TRBJ2-7; maybe TRBD2 (7 bases). With 4 bases removed from V and 0 bases from J, the gap between germline ends came to 11 bases. The germline V gene has CDR1 SGHNT and CDR2 YYREEE (reference sequence). CDR3 length equals 14 residues. DNA for the CDR3: TGTGCCAGCAGCCGGGCGGGGGCCTCCTACGAGCAGTACTTC. This sequence encodes CASSRAGASYEQYF.

The rearrangement links TRBV9 to TRBJ1-1; 8 bases align to TRBD1. The CDR3 runs to 16 residues. V shed 0 bases, J shed 6 bases, and the junction held 10 bases outside the gene matches. Looked up from germline, CDR1 is SGDLS and CDR2 is YYNGEE. This CDR3 is CASSVADRGVTAEAFF. The CDR3 region has the DNA TGTGCCAGCAGCGTAGCTGACAGGGGAGTAACGGCTGAAGCTTTCTTT.

The genes are TRBV11-3 and TRBJ2-2; a possible D gene is TRBD1 (5 bases). Trimming left V 0 bases short and J 4 bases short, with 15 bases between. CDR3 length: 17 residues. Germline CDR1 SGHNT, CDR2 YENEEA. This chain's CDR3 is CASSLDRAGPGTGELFF. The CDR3 region has the DNA TGTGCCAGCAGCTTAGATCGGGCAGGGCCGGGCACCGGGGAGCTGTTTTTT. Complete variable domain (other parts from reference TRBV11-3 and TRBJ2-2): EAGVVQSPRYKIIEKKQPVAFWCNPISGHNTLYWYLQNLGQGPELLIRYENEEAVDDSQLPKDRFSAERLKGVDSTLKIQPAELGDSAVYLCASSLDRAGPGTGELFFGEGSRLTVL.

This clone was seen a few times. The chain uses TRBV4-3 and TRBJ2-7; a weak D match, TRBD1 (6 bases). V shed 0 bases and J shed 4 bases, with 7 bases lying between them. CDR1 and CDR2 from the germline V gene are LGHNA and YSLEER. The CDR3 sequence is 13 residues long. The CDR3 sequence: CASSQDRGYEQYF. CDR3 bases: TGCGCCAGCAGCCAAGACAGGGGATACGAGCAGTACTTC.